This passage covers 12 T cell receptor beta chains from one sample sequenced in a study of blood T cell repertoires in COVID-19. Profiled with immunoSEQ multiplex PCR; TCRdb holds only in-frame clones, not every one. The repertoire holds some 240,000 clones, with about 79% as singletons. The sample comprised peripheral blood. These receptors originate from a woman over 75 with acute or convalescent COVID-19.

This clone was seen more than once but under ten times. The V call is TRBV5-8, the J call TRBJ1-2; tentatively, D is TRBD1 (6 bases). CDR1 is SGHTS, CDR2 YDEGEE, per germline. CDR3 size: 15 residues. V was clipped by 0 bases and J by 0 bases, with 9 bases between them. The CDR3 loop is CASSLDRTANYGYTF. The CDR3 nucleotides are TGTGCCAGCAGCTTGGACAGGACAGCTAACTATGGCTACACCTTC. Based on the CDR3 plus reference TRBV5-8 and TRBJ1-2, the full variable domain is EAGVTQSPTHLIKTRGQQATLRCSPISGHTSVYWYQQALGLGLQFLLWYDEGEERNRGNFPPRFSGRQFPNYSSELNVNALELEDSALYLCASSLDRTANYGYTFGSGTRLTVV.

This sequence joins TRBV7-2 and TRBJ1-2; possible D gene TRBD1, 5 bases. Germline CDR1 SGHTA, CDR2 FQGNSA. Trimming stripped 1 base from V and 4 bases from J, with 22 bases between. The CDR3 length is 18 residues. CDR3 sequence: CASSLDSGGLAEFYGYTF. The CDR3 region has the DNA TGTGCCAGCAGCTTAGATAGTGGGGGGTTGGCGGAGTTCTATGGCTACACCTTC. The whole variable domain, filled in from reference TRBV7-2 and TRBJ1-2, reads GAGVSQSPSNKVTEKGKDVELRCDPISGHTALYWYRQSLGQGLEFLIYFQGNSAPDKSGLPSDRFSAERTGGSVSTLTIQRTQQEDSAVYLCASSLDSGGLAEFYGYTFGSGTRLTVV.

The V and J genes are TRBV10-3 and TRBJ2-5; D not resolved. Germline V gene data show CDR1 as ENHRY and CDR2 as SYGVKD. This CDR3 comprises 12 residues. The V end was cut by 3 bases, the J end by 7 bases, with 9 bases between. The CDR3 sequence is CAISDSLGTQYF. The CDR3 nucleotides read TGTGCCATCAGTGATAGTCTAGGGACCCAGTACTTC.

The chain has TRBV28 and TRBJ1-5; 7 bases are shared with TRBD1. Germline CDR1 reads MDHEN; CDR2 reads SYDVKM. This CDR3 has 14 amino acids. Germline trimming cut 5 bases from V and 2 bases from J; bases unmatched to any gene: 3. Here the CDR3 DNA reads TGTGCCAGCAGTGTCGGGACAGGCAATCAGCCCCAGCATTTT. It yields the protein CASSVGTGNQPQHF.

This clone was detected only a few times. The CDR3 reads CASSEQGAGEKLFF. In DNA form, the CDR3 reads TGTGCCAGCAGCGAACAGGGGGCTGGGGAAAAACTGTTTTTT. The V call is TRBV9, the J call TRBJ1-4; 9 nucleotides match TRBD1. This CDR3 comprises 14 residues. V lost 3 bases, J lost 8 bases, and 5 bases stayed unmatched. Germline V CDR1 and CDR2: SGDLS, YYNGEE.

V usage is TRBV5-6 and J usage is TRBJ1-1; D remains ambiguous. The CDR3 runs 14 residues. Between the trimmed V and J ends, which lost 4 bases and 5 bases, there was a span of 15 bases. Germline assignment: CDR1 SGHDT and CDR2 YYEEEE. CDR3 nucleotides: TGTGCCAGCAGCCGCCCCATTCCCGGGACTGAAGCTTTCTTT. It translates to CASSRPIPGTEAFF.

This clone was found many times. V is TRBV7-9 and J is TRBJ1-2, with 7 bases lining up with TRBD1. The CDR3 spans 14 residues. With 6 bases clipped from V and 3 bases from J, the junction kept 7 bases outside the gene matches. CDR1 SEHNR and CDR2 FQNEAQ come from the germline V gene (reference sequence). CDR3 residues: CASSPGQRDYGYTF. The CDR3 region has the DNA TGTGCCAGCAGTCCGGGACAGAGGGACTATGGCTACACCTTC. Full variable domain (rest looked up from reference TRBV7-9 and TRBJ1-2): DTGVSQNPRHKITKRGQNVTFRCDPISEHNRLYWYRQTLGQGPEFLTYFQNEAQLEKSRLLSDRFSAERPKGSFSTLEIQRTEQGDSAMYLCASSPGQRDYGYTFGSGTRLTVV.

The V and J genes are TRBV1 and TRBJ1-6. TRBV1 is noted as a pseudogene. The CDR3 has 16 residues. In nucleotides, the CDR3 is TGCACCAGCAGCCGGCAGCGTCTCTCCTATAATTCACCCCTCCACTTT. Translation gives CTSSRQRLSYNSPLHF.

The chain carries TRBV7-9 and TRBJ1-6; D is unclear. There are 16 residues in the CDR3. The V gene lost 0 bases and the J gene lost 4 bases, with 10 bases spanning the gap. Germline CDR1 is SEHNR and CDR2 is FQNEAQ (reference sequence). The chain's CDR3 is CASSLAAATYNSPLHF. The DNA of the CDR3 is TGTGCCAGCAGCTTAGCCGCAGCGACTTATAATTCACCCCTCCACTTT.

This chain uses TRBV6-5 with TRBJ1-5; the D is unclear. Trimming removed 0 bases at V and 2 bases at J, with 8 bases between. CDR3 length: 15 residues. Germline CDR1 MNHEY, CDR2 SVGAGI. The CDR3 region has the DNA TGTGCCAGCAGTTACTCCCCCACAGGCAATCAGCCCCAGCATTTT. It specifies CASSYSPTGNQPQHF.

This chain connects TRBV5-4 to TRBJ1-1, with D unresolved. CDR3 length: 14 amino acids. CDR1 is SGHNT and CDR2 is YYREEE in the germline V gene (reference sequence). The V gene lost 5 bases and the J gene lost 1 base, with 12 bases spanning the gap. CDR3 DNA: TGTGCCAGCAGTTTCGGCATAGCGAACACTGAAGCTTTCTTT. As protein: CASSFGIANTEAFF.

J is TRBJ1-6 and V is TRBV10-3, with D uncertain. This CDR3 spans 14 amino acids. Germline V gene sequence: CDR1 ENHRY, CDR2 SYGVKD. V lost 10 bases and J lost 6, with 16 bases in between. This CDR3 is CATSQATVNSPLHF. CDR3 DNA sequence: TGTGCCACTTCTCAGGCGACCGTTAATTCACCCCTCCACTTT.